The 27 T cell receptor beta chains reported below all come from one sample, sequenced in a study of T cell responses to AZD1222 COVID-19 vaccine. Data came from immunoSEQ multiplex PCR; TCRdb stores just in-frame clones and leaves some out. The data hold some 180,000 clones, with approximately 92% observed a single time. Here the sequenced sample was peripheral blood, taken on day 0 of AZD1222 vaccination. These receptors originate from an adult in good health.

The rearrangement uses TRBV27 and TRBJ2-5; 7 positions match TRBD2. Germline-derived CDR1 and CDR2 are MNHEY and SMNVEV (reference sequence). After removal of 1 base from V and 4 bases from J, the junction contained 6 bases not matched to a gene. This CDR3 is built from 15 residues. The DNA for the CDR3 is TGTGCCAGCAGTTTATGGGGGGGGTCCTCAGAGACCCAGTACTTC. Its protein is CASSLWGGSSETQYF.

This rearrangement joins TRBV9 to TRBJ1-1; D possibly corresponds to TRBD1 (6 bases). The CDR3 extends over 15 amino acids. V was clipped by 6 bases and J by 1 base, with 16 bases between them. Germline CDR1 is SGDLS and CDR2 is YYNGEE. The CDR3 nucleotides read TGTGCCAGCACCCTATTCCCGGGACAGAACACTGAAGCTTTCTTT. Translating it yields CASTLFPGQNTEAFF.

This clone has only one observation. This chain joins TRBV30 and TRBJ1-2; TRBD1 matches 7 bases. The CDR3 is made up of 13 amino acids. Germline values: CDR1 GTSNPN, CDR2 SVGIG (reference sequence). Trimming removed 2 bases from V and 5 bases from J; junction bases left unmatched: 5. CDR3 amino acids: CAWSSGGVYGYTF. CDR3 DNA: TGTGCCTGGAGTTCAGGGGGGGTTTATGGCTACACCTTC.

This chain connects TRBV11-3 to TRBJ1-5; tentative D call: TRBD1 (5 bases). Deletions cut 4 bases from V and 5 bases from J, with 18 bases between. CDR3 length: 16 residues. The germline gives CDR1 SGHNT, CDR2 YENEEA. CDR3 region: CASSSPQNSQDQPQHF. The CDR3 coding sequence is TGTGCCAGCAGCTCCCCTCAGAACTCACAGGATCAGCCCCAGCATTTT.

V and J are TRBV29-1 and TRBJ1-3, with D hard to call. CDR1 SQVTM and CDR2 ANQGSEA come from the germline V gene. The CDR3 spans 14 residues. Trimming took 3 bases from V and 0 from J, leaving 9 bases between them. The DNA for the CDR3 is TGCAGCGTTGATGACGGACTCTCTGGAAACACCATATATTTT. Protein: CSVDDGLSGNTIYF.

The chain uses TRBV28 and TRBJ2-6; the D gene is possibly TRBD2 (6 bases). CDR1 and CDR2 from the germline V gene are MDHEN and SYDVKM. The length of the CDR3 is 16 residues. V shed 8 bases and J shed 2 bases, with 16 bases lying between them. CDR3 amino acids: CASYQSGPPGANVLTF. The CDR3 bases are TGTGCCAGCTACCAAAGCGGGCCCCCTGGGGCCAACGTCCTGACTTTC.

This chain connects TRBV4-3 to TRBJ1-2, with a weak D call TRBD1 (6 bases). This CDR3 spans 15 amino acids. V was clipped by 0 bases and J by 11 bases, with 19 bases between them. Germline values: CDR1 LGHNA, CDR2 YSLEER. As DNA, the CDR3 is TGCGCCAGCAGCCAAGAACGAGACAGGTCGTCCCCGTACACCTTC. The encoded protein is CASSQERDRSSPYTF.

This clone was counted between two and nine times. The chain joins TRBV28 to TRBJ2-7; a possible D gene is TRBD2 (5 bases). CDR3 length: 12 residues. V dropped 5 bases and J dropped 4 bases, with 9 bases sitting between them. Germline loops: CDR1 MDHEN, CDR2 SYDVKM. CDR3 in DNA: TGTGCCAGCAGTGTAACGGGATACGAGCAGTACGTC. It yields the protein CASSVTGYEQYV.

The chain uses TRBV6-5 and TRBJ1-4; unclear D gene. CDR3 length equals 14 residues. Trimming stripped 2 bases from V and 5 bases from J, with 9 bases between. Germline CDR1 reads MNHEY; CDR2 reads SVGAGI. The CDR3 DNA is TGTGCCAGCAGTTACGCCACGGACAATGAAAAACTGTTTTTT. This gives the protein CASSYATDNEKLFF.

The J gene is TRBJ2-1, the V gene TRBV3-1 (or the pseudogene TRBV3-2); the match to TRBD1 covers 10 bases. V trimming: 4 bases; J trimming: 2 bases; junction bases outside the gene matches: 11. CDR3 size: 18 residues. Germline lookup yields CDR1 LGHDT and CDR2 YNNKEL (reference sequence). CDR3 sequence reads: CASSPFAFGQGAYNEQFF. DNA for the CDR3: TGTGCCAGCAGCCCTTTTGCGTTTGGACAGGGGGCCTACAATGAGCAGTTCTTC.

J is TRBJ1-1 and V is TRBV6-1; possible D gene TRBD1, 5 bases. Germline lookup yields CDR1 MNHNS and CDR2 SASEGT. CDR3 length: 15 residues. Trimming left V 3 bases short and J 5 bases short, with 16 bases between. The CDR3 DNA reads TGTGCCAGCAGTGACCTCGACCAGGGTTTAACTGAAGCTTTCTTT. It translates to CASSDLDQGLTEAFF.

V usage is TRBV6-2 or TRBV6-3 and J usage is TRBJ2-2; D possibly matches TRBD1 or TRBD2 (5 bases each). V gave up 4 bases and J gave up 10 bases, with 13 bases separating them. The CDR3 covers 13 residues. Germline V gene sequence: CDR1 MNHEY, CDR2 SVGEGT. CDR3: CASSFSGTPELFF. The DNA of the CDR3 is TGTGCCAGCAGTTTTTCCGGGACCCCGGAGCTGTTTTTT.

J is TRBJ2-1 and V is TRBV28; 10 bases map to TRBD2. The CDR3 length is 20 residues. Germline V gene sequence: CDR1 MDHEN, CDR2 SYDVKM. Trimming cost V 1 base and J 5 bases; bases outside gene matches: 17. The CDR3 sequence: CASSLFITSGAKGPDNEQFF. CDR3 sequence (DNA): TGTGCCAGCAGTTTATTCATCACTAGCGGGGCCAAGGGGCCCGACAATGAGCAGTTCTTC.

The V call is TRBV7-9, the J call TRBJ2-1, with D uncertain. CDR3 length: 14 residues. Between the trimmed V and J ends, which lost 5 bases and 3 bases, there was a span of 11 bases. Germline-derived CDR1 and CDR2 are SEHNR and FQNEAQ (reference sequence). CDR3 sequence: CASSPLGSYNEQFF. The CDR3 DNA follows: TGTGCCAGCAGCCCCTTAGGCAGCTACAATGAGCAGTTCTTC.

This CDR3 is CASSPRGLAGGPYEQYF. The CDR3 nucleotides are TGTGCCAGCAGCCCACGGGGACTAGCGGGAGGGCCCTACGAGCAGTACTTC. The chain uses TRBV7-9 and TRBJ2-7; the match to TRBD2 covers 16 bases. Per germline, CDR1 SEHNR and CDR2 FQNEAQ (reference sequence). Germline trimming cut 5 bases from V and 2 bases from J; bases unmatched to any gene: 6. This CDR3 is built from 17 residues.

The chain has TRBV6-5 and TRBJ1-2, with D possibly TRBD1 on 6 matching bases. Trimming left V 8 bases short and J 0 bases short, with 16 bases between. CDR1 is MNHEY, CDR2 SVGAGI, per germline. This CDR3 has 15 residues. The CDR3 coding sequence is TGTGCCAGCCGCAGGGCAGGGGACTCTAACTATGGCTACACCTTC. Its translation is CASRRAGDSNYGYTF.

The V gene is TRBV19, the J gene TRBJ2-1; either TRBD1 or TRBD2 may supply D (5 bases each). CDR1 is LNHDA, CDR2 SQIVND, per germline (reference sequence). Trimming took off 6 bases at V and 0 bases at J, with 9 bases between the two ends. CDR3 size: 14 residues. The CDR3 loop is CASRGDLSYNEQFF. For the CDR3, the DNA is TGTGCCAGTAGAGGGGACCTCTCCTACAATGAGCAGTTCTTC. The variable domain in full, completed from reference TRBV19 and TRBJ2-1, reads DGGITQSPKYLFRKEGQNVTLSCEQNLNHDAMYWYRQDPGQGLRLIYYSQIVNDFQKGDIAEGYSVSREKKESFPLTVTSAQKNPTAFYLCASRGDLSYNEQFFGPGTRLTVL.

This chain links TRBV27 with TRBJ1-2; D is possibly TRBD1 (5 bases). CDR3 length equals 14 residues. V was cut by 0 bases and J by 1 base, with 6 bases left in between. In germline, CDR1 is MNHEY, CDR2 SMNVEV (reference sequence). The DNA for the CDR3 is TGTGCCAGCAGTTTATCGGGGGTTAACTATGGCTACACCTTC. It specifies CASSLSGVNYGYTF.

This clone was recorded once. The genes are TRBV11-2 and TRBJ1-1; D is possibly TRBD1 (5 bases). The V end lost 4 bases, the J end lost 0 bases, and 12 bases lay between the germline ends. This CDR3 has 15 residues. CDR1 and CDR2 (germline): SGHAT, FQNNGV. The CDR3 coding sequence is TGTGCCAGCAGCTCACCGACAGTCATGAACACTGAAGCTTTCTTT. Its protein is CASSSPTVMNTEAFF. Filled out from reference TRBV11-2 and TRBJ1-1, the complete variable domain reads EAGVAQSPRYKIIEKRQSVAFWCNPISGHATLYWYQQILGQGPKLLIQFQNNGVVDDSQLPKDRFSAERLKGVDSTLKIQPAKLEDSAVYLCASSSPTVMNTEAFFGQGTRLTVV.

The V and J genes are TRBV5-4 and TRBJ1-1, with D possibly being TRBD1 (5 bases). Deletions cut 0 bases from V and 1 base from J, with 7 bases between. This CDR3 has 14 residues. Germline CDR1 and CDR2: SGHNT and YYREEE (reference sequence). CDR3 sequence: CASSLAGQNTEAFF. DNA for the CDR3: TGTGCCAGCAGCTTGGCGGGGCAGAACACTGAAGCTTTCTTT.

This chain joins TRBV19 and TRBJ1-2; D is possibly TRBD1 (6 bases). Germline CDR1 and CDR2: LNHDA and SQIVND (reference sequence). The CDR3 loop spans 14 amino acids. Trimming took 5 bases from V and 3 from J, leaving 13 bases between them. The CDR3 DNA reads as TGTGCCAGTAGTTCTCGACAGGCGTACTATGGCTACACCTTC. Protein product: CASSSRQAYYGYTF.

The gene calls are TRBV27 and TRBJ1-1; 9 nucleotides line up with TRBD1. This CDR3 region has 14 residues. Germline V CDR1 and CDR2: MNHEY, SMNVEV (reference sequence). V trimming: 3 bases; J trimming: 4 bases; junction bases outside the gene matches: 3. CDR3 coding DNA: TGTGCCAGCAGTTTCGGGACAGGGCCCACTGAAGCTTTCTTT. Its translation is CASSFGTGPTEAFF.

CDR3: CASRPIPGGGYGYTF. The CDR3 nucleotides are TGTGCCAGCAGACCCATTCCAGGGGGCGGATATGGCTACACCTTC. V is TRBV28 and J is TRBJ1-2; 8 positions agree with TRBD1. CDR3 length equals 15 residues. Per germline, CDR1 MDHEN and CDR2 SYDVKM. After removal of 6 bases from V and 5 bases from J, the junction contained 11 bases not matched to a gene.

The rearrangement uses TRBV6-5 and TRBJ1-2; D may be TRBD1 (5 bases). Germline V gene sequence: CDR1 MNHEY, CDR2 SVGAGI. This CDR3 is built from 16 residues. V was shortened by 2 bases and J by 7 bases, with 20 bases between the two germline ends. CDR3 amino acids: CASSYNAGLGFSGYTF. DNA of the CDR3: TGTGCCAGCAGTTACAATGCAGGGTTAGGCTTTTCTGGCTACACCTTC.

The chain links TRBV12-5 to TRBJ2-1; 12 bases are a match to TRBD2. The CDR3 runs to 18 residues. The germline V gene has CDR1 LGHNT and CDR2 FRNRAP. The V and J ends lost 6 bases and 4 bases, in that order; junction bases with no gene match: 13. CDR3 residues: CASGSGLAGGPRYNEQFF. In DNA, the CDR3 is TGTGCTAGTGGCTCGGGTCTAGCGGGAGGGCCAAGGTACAATGAGCAGTTCTTC.

The chain couples TRBV6-5 to TRBJ1-5; no clear D gene. The CDR3 spans 13 residues. V was shortened by 6 bases and J by 5 bases, with 11 bases between the two germline ends. Germline V lookup: CDR1 MNHEY, CDR2 SVGAGI. DNA for the CDR3: TGTGCCAGCAGCACTAGGGTATATCAGCCCCAGCATTTT. It is translated as CASSTRVYQPQHF.

The chain carries TRBV3-1 (or the pseudogene TRBV3-2) and TRBJ1-2; D uncertain. V was pared by 2 bases and J by 8 bases, with 12 bases between. CDR3 length equals 13 residues. Germline V gene lookup returns CDR1 LGHDT and CDR2 YNNKEL (reference sequence). CDR3 in amino acids: CASSQRDLTGYTF. CDR3 coding DNA: TGTGCCAGCAGCCAACGGGATTTAACAGGCTACACCTTC.